Shown below are 13 T cell receptor beta chains from a single sample sequenced in a study of T cell responses to AZD1222 COVID-19 vaccine. Clones were sequenced by immunoSEQ multiplex PCR, and TCRdb holds only the in-frame ones, with some missing. This sample has 160,000 or so clones, with about 90% found just once. The material sequenced was peripheral blood, taken on day 0 of MenACWY control vaccination. The origin of the receptors is an adult in good health.

This chain connects TRBV24-1 to TRBJ2-1; 16 positions agree with TRBD2. V trimming: 0 bases; J trimming: 9 bases; junction bases outside the gene matches: 7. The CDR3 extends over 18 amino acids. Germline V gene lookup returns CDR1 KGHDR and CDR2 SFDVKD. As DNA, the CDR3 is TGTGCCACCAGTGATTTGCTAGGGACTAGCGGGAGGGCCGGTGAGCAGTTCTTC. It encodes CATSDLLGTSGRAGEQFF.

The chain is built from TRBV7-3 and TRBJ2-2; 12 bases are shared with TRBD1. With 6 bases clipped from V and 6 bases from J, the junction kept 5 bases outside the gene matches. The CDR3 runs to 15 residues. Germline CDR1 is SGHTA and CDR2 is FQGTGA. CDR3 in amino acids: CASSPGTGGPGELFF. CDR3 in DNA: TGTGCCAGCAGTCCTGGGACAGGGGGCCCCGGGGAGCTGTTTTTT.

The chain couples TRBV2 to TRBJ2-7, with TRBD2 matching 9 bases. The CDR3 sequence is 12 residues long. Germline V CDR1 and CDR2: SNHLY, FYNNEI. This CDR3 reads CAAGGSLFEQYF. The CDR3 DNA follows: TGTGCAGCGGGGGGCTCTCTTTTCGAGCAGTACTTC.

The chain is built from TRBV19 and TRBJ2-2; TRBD2 agrees at 10 bases. The V and J ends lost 6 bases and 0 bases, in that order; junction bases with no gene match: 19. This CDR3 is built from 21 residues. Germline-derived CDR1 and CDR2 are LNHDA and SQIVND (reference sequence). The CDR3 loop reads CASRPTTFSRTSGTNTGELFF. The CDR3 bases are TGTGCCAGTAGACCGACTACTTTTTCCAGGACTAGCGGAACGAACACCGGGGAGCTGTTTTTT.

This sequence joins TRBV3-1 (or the pseudogene TRBV3-2) and TRBJ2-7; possibly TRBD2 for D (5 bases). Trimming removed 3 bases at V and 6 bases at J, with 9 bases between. The CDR3 totals 12 residues. Germline V gives CDR1 LGHDT, CDR2 YNNKEL (reference sequence). The CDR3 sequence: CASSHGESEQYF. In DNA form, the CDR3 reads TGTGCCAGCAGCCATGGGGAGTCCGAGCAGTACTTC.

The rearrangement uses TRBV5-6 and TRBJ1-1, with 7 bases matching TRBD1. Per germline, CDR1 SGHDT and CDR2 YYEEEE. CDR3 size: 14 residues. V lost 0 bases to trimming and J lost 5 bases; unmatched junction nucleotides: 4. The CDR3 is CASSLGQGGTEAFF. Written as DNA, the CDR3 is TGTGCCAGCAGCTTGGGTCAGGGGGGAACTGAAGCTTTCTTT.

The rearrangement uses TRBV2 and TRBJ2-1; D gene unclear. The CDR3 runs to 11 residues. Trimming took off 5 bases at V and 9 bases at J, with 8 bases between the two ends. From germline, CDR1 is SNHLY and CDR2 FYNNEI. The CDR3 region is CASSPFAEQFF. CDR3 in DNA: TGTGCCAGCAGTCCCTTTGCTGAGCAGTTCTTC.

This chain connects TRBV27 to TRBJ1-2; no firm D call. V was trimmed by 0 bases and J by 4 bases, leaving 6 bases between them. The CDR3 has 13 amino acids. The V gene's germline CDR1 is MNHEY and CDR2 SMNVEV (reference sequence). DNA of the CDR3: TGTGCCAGCAGTTTATCCAGACTCTATGGCTACACCTTC. It yields the protein CASSLSRLYGYTF.

This chain connects TRBV19 to TRBJ1-2; D unclear. Between the trimmed V and J ends, which lost 4 bases and 8 bases, there was a span of 14 bases. The germline gives CDR1 LNHDA, CDR2 SQIVND (reference sequence). The length of the CDR3 is 13 residues. The CDR3, as DNA: TGTGCCAGTAGTACTTCACTCCCCCTGGGCTACACCTTC. This gives the protein CASSTSLPLGYTF.

This clone has only one observation. The chain carries TRBV29-1 and TRBJ1-5; a weak D match, TRBD1 (6 bases). CDR1 and CDR2 from the germline V gene are SQVTM and ANQGSEA. The CDR3 has 12 residues. With 6 bases removed from V and 5 bases from J, the gap between germline ends came to 11 bases. The CDR3 reads CSVGQQDQPQHF. In DNA form, the CDR3 reads TGCAGCGTAGGACAGCAGGATCAGCCCCAGCATTTT.

V usage is TRBV27 and J usage is TRBJ1-2, with unresolved D. This CDR3 has 12 amino acids. Germline-derived CDR1 and CDR2 are MNHEY and SMNVEV (reference sequence). V was shortened by 8 bases and J by 4 bases, with 11 bases between the two germline ends. The CDR3 DNA is TGTGCCAGCGGGAGTCCGGGCTATGGCTACACCTTC. Amino acids: CASGSPGYGYTF.

The chain is built from TRBV6-1 and TRBJ1-2, with D perhaps matching TRBD1 (6 bases). Germline loops: CDR1 MNHNS, CDR2 SASEGT. Trimming stripped 0 bases from V and 2 bases from J, with 7 bases between. The length of the CDR3 is 14 residues. This CDR3 is CASSEAGTNYGYTF. CDR3 sequence (DNA): TGTGCCAGCAGTGAAGCCGGGACAAACTATGGCTACACCTTC.

The genes are TRBV9 and TRBJ2-5; unclear D gene. The CDR3 covers 12 residues. V lost 10 bases to trimming and J lost 6 bases, with 16 bases between them. Per germline, CDR1 SGDLS and CDR2 YYNGEE. For the CDR3, the DNA is TGTGCCGCAGCAGGTACAGTTAAGACCCAGTACTTC. Translated, it gives CAAAGTVKTQYF.